A selection of T cell receptor beta chains follows, all from one sample in a study of post-analysis software for immune sequencing data. TCRdb re-called the PCR reads through MiXCR, storing one row per CDR3 protein. The sample shows some 690,000 distinct CDR3 sequences, 25% to 30% of them seen only once. Sequencing used blood. These receptors originate from a girl aged 5-17 years with multiple sclerosis. Each CDR3 is given with its conserved first and last residue. Fields, in order: CDR3 length, J gene, clone size, V gene, D gene, CDR3 DNA, CDR3 protein. D genes are given only for firm matches. Clone size is stated in some rows and not others, as once, few, many or a class when expanded.

len: 14; j_gene: TRBJ2-7; abundance: -; v_gene: TRBV28; d_gene: -; CDR3nt: TGTGCCAGCAGTTTAGGTCCAGGGTCAGGCGAGCAGTACTTC; CDR3aa: CASSLGPGSGEQYF
len: 16; j_gene: TRBJ2-1; abundance: -; v_gene: TRBV5-1; d_gene: TRBD2; CDR3nt: TGCGCCAGCAGCTTGGGGACTAGCGGGAAGTTCGATGAGCAGTTCTTC; CDR3aa: CASSLGTSGKFDEQFF
len: 16; j_gene: TRBJ2-1; abundance: -; v_gene: TRBV3-1; d_gene: TRBD2; CDR3nt: TGTGCCAGCAGCTATGCCGGGACTAGCGGGCCCCCGGAGCAGTTCTTC; CDR3aa: CASSYAGTSGPPEQFF
len: 15; j_gene: TRBJ2-6; abundance: few; v_gene: TRBV12-3/TRBV12-4; d_gene: -; CDR3nt: TGTGCCAGCAGTTCAGGACCCTCTGGGGCCAACGTCCTGACTTTC; CDR3aa: CASSSGPSGANVLTF
len: 12; j_gene: TRBJ1-1; abundance: -; v_gene: TRBV15; d_gene: -; CDR3nt: TGTGCCACCAGCAGTACTCAGGGGAGGGCTTTCTTT; CDR3aa: CATSSTQGRAFF
len: 16; j_gene: TRBJ2-1; abundance: -; v_gene: TRBV14; d_gene: TRBD2; CDR3nt: TGTGCCAGCAGCCCCCTCCGGCGGGGGGGACGTAGTGAGCAGTTCTTC; CDR3aa: CASSPLRRGGRSEQFF
len: 14; j_gene: TRBJ1-5; abundance: few; v_gene: TRBV12-3/TRBV12-4; d_gene: TRBD1; CDR3nt: TGTGCCAGCATCGGACAGGGGTCGCATCAGCCCCAGCATTTT; CDR3aa: CASIGQGSHQPQHF
len: 13; j_gene: TRBJ2-2; abundance: -; v_gene: TRBV5-1; d_gene: -; CDR3nt: TGCGCCAGCAGTCCTATTCAGGGCGCTGAGCTGTTTTTT; CDR3aa: CASSPIQGAELFF
len: 16; j_gene: TRBJ2-3; abundance: -; v_gene: TRBV14; d_gene: TRBD2; CDR3nt: TGTGCCAGCAGCACAGTCGGGGGGATGCGGGCAGATACGCAGTATTTT; CDR3aa: CASSTVGGMRADTQYF
len: 15; j_gene: TRBJ2-4; abundance: -; v_gene: TRBV2; d_gene: -; CDR3nt: TGTGCCAGCAGTGAAGCGATAGGTATGAAAAACATTCAGTACTTC; CDR3aa: CASSEAIGMKNIQYF
len: 16; j_gene: TRBJ1-1; abundance: few; v_gene: TRBV7-2; d_gene: -; CDR3nt: TGTGCCAGCAGCTCCCATGGGGGGGGCTTGCACACTGAAGCTTTCTTT; CDR3aa: CASSSHGGGLHTEAFF
len: 14; j_gene: TRBJ2-5; abundance: many; v_gene: TRBV7-9; d_gene: -; CDR3nt: TGTGCCAGCAGTTTAAGGCGAGACAGAGAGACCCAGTACTTC; CDR3aa: CASSLRRDRETQYF
len: 13; j_gene: TRBJ1-5; abundance: few; v_gene: TRBV29-1; d_gene: -; CDR3nt: TGCAGCGTTGGGGCAGGAGGTAATCAGCCCCAGCATTTT; CDR3aa: CSVGAGGNQPQHF
len: 14; j_gene: TRBJ2-3; abundance: many; v_gene: TRBV7-2; d_gene: -; CDR3nt: TGTGCCAGCAGCTTAGTCCGAAGCACAGATACGCAGTATTTT; CDR3aa: CASSLVRSTDTQYF
len: 16; j_gene: TRBJ2-3; abundance: -; v_gene: TRBV7-2; d_gene: -; CDR3nt: TGTGCCAGCAGCTTTCAGGGGCGAAAGGGCACAGATACGCAGTATTTT; CDR3aa: CASSFQGRKGTDTQYF
len: 14; j_gene: TRBJ1-5; abundance: -; v_gene: TRBV29-1; d_gene: -; CDR3nt: TGCAGCGTCTCAGACGGGACCAGCAATCAGCCCCAGCATTTT; CDR3aa: CSVSDGTSNQPQHF
len: 15; j_gene: TRBJ2-3; abundance: -; v_gene: TRBV3-1; d_gene: -; CDR3nt: TGTGCCAGCAGCCGCGGAGGTCGGAGGGCAGATACGCAGTATTTT; CDR3aa: CASSRGGRRADTQYF
len: 17; j_gene: TRBJ1-1; abundance: few; v_gene: TRBV11-2; d_gene: -; CDR3nt: TGTGCCAGCAGCTTCCGATCCACAGGGCCACTGGACACTGAAGCTTTCTTT; CDR3aa: CASSFRSTGPLDTEAFF
len: 14; j_gene: TRBJ2-3; abundance: -; v_gene: TRBV5-1; d_gene: -; CDR3nt: TGCGCCAGCAGTAGATCGGACAGCACAGATACGCAGTATTTT; CDR3aa: CASSRSDSTDTQYF
len: 15; j_gene: TRBJ2-5; abundance: -; v_gene: TRBV7-9; d_gene: -; CDR3nt: TGTGCCAGCAGCTTGCCGGGGTTCAGTCTGGAGACCCAGTACTTC; CDR3aa: CASSLPGFSLETQYF
len: 16; j_gene: TRBJ1-1; abundance: -; v_gene: TRBV7-8; d_gene: TRBD1; CDR3nt: TGTGCCAGCAGCTCCAACCCGGACAGGGCAAACACTGAAGCTTTCTTT; CDR3aa: CASSSNPDRANTEAFF
len: 15; j_gene: TRBJ2-5; abundance: few; v_gene: TRBV7-9; d_gene: -; CDR3nt: TGTGCCAGCAGCTTTGACAGAGGTTTTCAAGAGACCCAGTACTTC; CDR3aa: CASSFDRGFQETQYF
len: 18; j_gene: TRBJ2-3; abundance: many; v_gene: TRBV20-1; d_gene: TRBD2; CDR3nt: TGCAGTGCTAACGCCCAGACTAGCGGGAGAGGGTCAGCAGATACGCAGTATTTT; CDR3aa: CSANAQTSGRGSADTQYF
len: 18; j_gene: TRBJ2-2; abundance: -; v_gene: TRBV7-6; d_gene: -; CDR3nt: TGTGCCAGCAGCTTTAGCCCCCCCGGACAAGGCTCTACCGGGGAGCTGTTTTTT; CDR3aa: CASSFSPPGQGSTGELFF
len: 15; j_gene: TRBJ2-3; abundance: few; v_gene: TRBV10-3; d_gene: -; CDR3nt: TGTGCCATCAGCCCGGGGACGTTTAGCACAGATACGCAGTATTTT; CDR3aa: CAISPGTFSTDTQYF
len: 14; j_gene: TRBJ1-1; abundance: once; v_gene: TRBV14; d_gene: -; CDR3nt: TGTGCCAGCAGCCAAGCAACCGGGAACACTGAAGCTTTCTTT; CDR3aa: CASSQATGNTEAFF